This T cell receptor (beta chain) was identified in a study of T cell repertoires in cytomegalovirus infection. TCRdb recomputed calls from the reads with MiXCR, one row per CDR3 protein. The sample records fewer than 350,000 distinct CDR3 sequences, approximately 32% being singletons. A word on this clonotype: Its antigen is not identified.

This receptor was identified in a human donor in good health (CMV status not recorded). Some clones in this sample may be carry-over from other donors' samples. Material: cultured PBMCs, obtained from culture after CMV antigen stimulation.

The CDR3 DNA reads as TGCAGTGCCCCGGGGACAGTCCCTTTCGGCGAGCAGTACTTC. Residues: CSAPGTVPFGEQYF. This chain uses TRBV20-1 with TRBJ2-7; 7 bases are shared with TRBD1. Trimming at V came to 6 bases and at J to 6 bases, leaving 14 bases not matched to a gene. CDR1 DFQATT and CDR2 SNEGSKA come from the germline V gene (reference sequence). This CDR3 spans 14 amino acids.